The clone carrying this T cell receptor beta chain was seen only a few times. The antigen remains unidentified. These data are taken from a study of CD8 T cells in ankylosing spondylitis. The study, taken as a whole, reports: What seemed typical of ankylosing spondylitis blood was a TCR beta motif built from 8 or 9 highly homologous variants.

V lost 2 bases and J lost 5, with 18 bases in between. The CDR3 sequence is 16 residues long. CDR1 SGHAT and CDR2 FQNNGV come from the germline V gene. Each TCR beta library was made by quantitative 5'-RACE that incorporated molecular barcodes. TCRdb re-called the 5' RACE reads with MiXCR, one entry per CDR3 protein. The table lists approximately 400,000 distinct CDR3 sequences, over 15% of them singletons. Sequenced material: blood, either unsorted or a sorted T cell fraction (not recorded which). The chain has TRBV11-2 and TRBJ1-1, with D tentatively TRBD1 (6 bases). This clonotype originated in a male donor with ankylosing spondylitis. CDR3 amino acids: CASSLRSGGPGTEAFF. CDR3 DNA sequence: TGTGCCAGCAGCTTACGTTCCGGGGGGCCGGGGACTGAAGCTTTCTTT.